This T cell receptor beta chain originates from a study of identical twins. This clonotype was recorded many times. Each cDNA held unique molecular identifiers, and template switching gave it a universal primer site. Each CDR3 protein gets one entry after TCRdb re-called the 5' RACE reads with MiXCR. The data hold around 160,000 distinct CDR3 sequences, with under 4.5% observed a single time. This TCR derives from a man between 18 and 35 years old in good health. The source material was memory T cells sorted from blood.

The CDR3 sequence is CASSVGLAGQDTQYF. The CDR3 bases are TGTGCCAGCAGCGTAGGGCTAGCGGGACAAGATACGCAGTATTTT. This chain joins TRBV9 and TRBJ2-3, with 9 bases fitting TRBD2. Trimming at V came to 0 bases and at J to 5 bases, leaving 4 bases not matched to a gene. The CDR3 has 15 residues. The germline CDR1 and CDR2 sequences are SGDLS and YYNGEE.